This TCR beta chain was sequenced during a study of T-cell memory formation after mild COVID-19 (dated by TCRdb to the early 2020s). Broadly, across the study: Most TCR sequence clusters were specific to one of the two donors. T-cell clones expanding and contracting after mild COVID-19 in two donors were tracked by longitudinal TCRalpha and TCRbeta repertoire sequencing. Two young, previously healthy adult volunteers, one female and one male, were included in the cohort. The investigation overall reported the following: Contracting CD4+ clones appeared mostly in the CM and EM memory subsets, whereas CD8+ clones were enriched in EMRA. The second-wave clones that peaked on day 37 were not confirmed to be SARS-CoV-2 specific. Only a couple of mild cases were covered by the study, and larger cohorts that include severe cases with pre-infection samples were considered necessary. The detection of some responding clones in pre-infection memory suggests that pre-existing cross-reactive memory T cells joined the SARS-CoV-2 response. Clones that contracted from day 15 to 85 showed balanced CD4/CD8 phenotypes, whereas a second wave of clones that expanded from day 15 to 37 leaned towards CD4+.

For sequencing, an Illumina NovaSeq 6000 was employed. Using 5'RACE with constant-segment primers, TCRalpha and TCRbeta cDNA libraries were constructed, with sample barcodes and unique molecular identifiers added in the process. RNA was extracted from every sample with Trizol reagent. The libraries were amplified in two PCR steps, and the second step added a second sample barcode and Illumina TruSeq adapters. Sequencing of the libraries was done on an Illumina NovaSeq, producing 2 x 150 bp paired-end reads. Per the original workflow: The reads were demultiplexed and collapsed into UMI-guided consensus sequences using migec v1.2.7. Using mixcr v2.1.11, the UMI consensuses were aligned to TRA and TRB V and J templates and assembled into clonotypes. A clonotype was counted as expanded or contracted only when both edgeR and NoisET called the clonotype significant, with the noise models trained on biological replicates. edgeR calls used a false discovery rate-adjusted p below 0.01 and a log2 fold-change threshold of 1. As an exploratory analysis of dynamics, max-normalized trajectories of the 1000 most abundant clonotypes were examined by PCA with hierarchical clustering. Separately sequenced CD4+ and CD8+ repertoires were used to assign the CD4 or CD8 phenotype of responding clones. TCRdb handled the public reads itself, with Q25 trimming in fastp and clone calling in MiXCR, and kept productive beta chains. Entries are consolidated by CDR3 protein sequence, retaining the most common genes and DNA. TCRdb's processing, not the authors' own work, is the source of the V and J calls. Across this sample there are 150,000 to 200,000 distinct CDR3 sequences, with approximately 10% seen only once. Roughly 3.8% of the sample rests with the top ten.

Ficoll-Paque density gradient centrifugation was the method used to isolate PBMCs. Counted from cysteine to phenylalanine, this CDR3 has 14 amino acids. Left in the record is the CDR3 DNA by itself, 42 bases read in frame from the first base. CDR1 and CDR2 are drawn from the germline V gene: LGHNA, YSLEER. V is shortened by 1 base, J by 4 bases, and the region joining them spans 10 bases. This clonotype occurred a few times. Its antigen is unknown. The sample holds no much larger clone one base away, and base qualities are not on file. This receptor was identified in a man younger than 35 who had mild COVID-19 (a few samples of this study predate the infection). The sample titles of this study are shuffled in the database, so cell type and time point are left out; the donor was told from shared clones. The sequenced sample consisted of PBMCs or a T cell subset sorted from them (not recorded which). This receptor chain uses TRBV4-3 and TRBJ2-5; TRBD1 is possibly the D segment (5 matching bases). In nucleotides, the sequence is TGCGCCAGCAGCCAAGGGCAGGGCAGAGAGACCCAGTACTTC. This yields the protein CASSQGQGRETQYF.